Here is one T cell receptor (beta chain) with its context. Its antigen is undetermined. The entry originates in a study of T-cell reconstitution after alpha-beta-depleted transplantation in children. Study observations and caveats: At around two months after transplant, the alpha-beta T cells were reportedly derived from several hundred expanded clones that came from non-depleted graft cells. The study traced high day-60 TCRbeta diversity in some patients to surviving recipient T cells and thymic progenitors. Newly produced T cells mostly accounted for T-cell counts and diversity one year post-transplant.

Unique molecular identifiers were incorporated during preparation of the TCRbeta library. TCRdb reanalysed the PCR reads using MiXCR and keeps one entry per CDR3 protein. This sample yields about 980,000 distinct CDR3 sequences, of which under 30% are seen a single time; roughly 31% belongs to the top ten. V dropped 5 bases and J dropped 3 bases, with 10 bases sitting between them. CDR1 is KGHSH and CDR2 is LQKENI in the germline V gene. The CDR3 sequence is 13 residues long. This chain joins TRBV18 and TRBJ1-1; D is unresolved. The receptor was derived from a boy less than two years old who had a stem cell transplant for SCID, so the T cells may come from the graft donor. The specimen was PBMCs, mostly from graft donor cells, collected 360 days after TCRalphabeta/CD19-depleted stem cell transplant. The CDR3: CASSSSRDTEAFF. Here the CDR3 DNA reads TGTGCCAGCTCATCGTCGAGGGACACTGAAGCTTTCTTT.